This T cell receptor (beta chain) was sequenced during a study of CD8+ T cells in alopecia areata. The germline gives CDR1 SQVTM, CDR2 ANQGSEA. The CDR3 is made up of 13 amino acids, end residues included. cDNA reverse transcribed from extracted RNA served as the sequencing template. TCRdb keeps only in-frame clones here, not all; method: immunoSEQ multiplex PCR. This table has around 190,000 clones, roughly 60% appearing once. Worth noting for this clone: The DNA is left out, because the CDR3 cannot be placed on it with certainty; the CDR3 is given as TCRdb lists it.

Treatment indicated: oral pan-JAK inhibitor, 5-10 mg twice daily. The specimen was CD4+ T cells sorted from blood, collected between weeks 49 and 50, from a patient treated with tofacitinib. The chain is built from TRBV29-1 and TRBJ2-3. The source is a human donor with alopecia areata. The CDR3 loop reads CSLSGPSTDTQYF.